This TCR beta chain appears in the sequencing data of a study of cytomegalovirus exposure and HLA in healthy donors. The study's findings and limits: Per a later analysis, 18,000 or so TCR beta sequences showed association with HLA alleles at 0.05 false discovery rate.

A remark on this clone: Its antigen remains unidentified.

This PCR relied on a set of 60 Vbeta primers and 13 Jbeta primers. The protocol was immunoSEQ multiplex PCR, while the TCRdb copy is restricted to in-frame clones and leaves out a portion. Of about 170,000 clones detected, around 68% appear once; the ten largest clones hold over 1.2%. The CDR3 is 14 residues long. Trimming removed 5 bases from V and 6 bases from J; junction bases left unmatched: 8. Per germline, CDR1 SGHRS and CDR2 YFSETQ. J is TRBJ2-1 and V is TRBV5-1; TRBD1 matches at 7 bases. The origin of this receptor is a girl aged 10-17 years in good health and CMV-seronegative. The specimen was PBMCs. The CDR3 DNA reads TGCGCCAGCAGTCTACAACAGGGGTCCAATGAGCAGTTCTTC. Translated: CASSLQQGSNEQFF.